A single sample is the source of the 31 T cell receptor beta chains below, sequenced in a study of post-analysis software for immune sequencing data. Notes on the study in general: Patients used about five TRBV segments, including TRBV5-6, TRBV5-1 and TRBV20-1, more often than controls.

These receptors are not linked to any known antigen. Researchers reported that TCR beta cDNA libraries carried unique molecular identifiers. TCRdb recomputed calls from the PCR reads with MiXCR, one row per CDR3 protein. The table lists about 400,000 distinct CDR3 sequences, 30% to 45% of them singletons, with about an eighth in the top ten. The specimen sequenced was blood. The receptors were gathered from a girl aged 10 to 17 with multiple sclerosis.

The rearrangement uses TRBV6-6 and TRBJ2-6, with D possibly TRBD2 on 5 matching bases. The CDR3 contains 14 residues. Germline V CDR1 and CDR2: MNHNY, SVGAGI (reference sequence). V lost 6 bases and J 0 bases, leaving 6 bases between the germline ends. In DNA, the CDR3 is TGTGCCAGCAGACGGGACTCTGGGGCCAACGTCCTGACTTTC. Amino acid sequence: CASRRDSGANVLTF.

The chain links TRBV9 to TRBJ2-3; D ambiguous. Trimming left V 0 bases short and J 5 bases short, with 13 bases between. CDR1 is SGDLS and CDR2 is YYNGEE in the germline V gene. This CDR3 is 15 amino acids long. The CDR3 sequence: CASSVVGSARDTQYF. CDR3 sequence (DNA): TGTGCCAGCAGCGTAGTAGGCTCGGCGCGAGATACGCAGTATTTT.

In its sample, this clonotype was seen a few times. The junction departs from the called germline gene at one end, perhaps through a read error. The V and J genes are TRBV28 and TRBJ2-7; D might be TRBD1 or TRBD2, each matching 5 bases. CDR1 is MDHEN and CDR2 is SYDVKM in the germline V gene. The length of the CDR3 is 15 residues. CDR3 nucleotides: TGTGCCAGCAGTTCCCTCGGGACGGCCTCCCACGAGCAGTACTTC. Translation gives CASSSLGTASHEQYF.

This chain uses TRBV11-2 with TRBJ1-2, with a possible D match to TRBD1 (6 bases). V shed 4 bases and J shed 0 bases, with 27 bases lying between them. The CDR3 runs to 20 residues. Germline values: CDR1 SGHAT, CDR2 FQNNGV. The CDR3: CASSSLRGAWRMGANYGYTF. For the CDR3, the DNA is TGTGCCAGCAGCTCCTTAAGGGGGGCCTGGCGAATGGGAGCTAACTATGGCTACACCTTC.

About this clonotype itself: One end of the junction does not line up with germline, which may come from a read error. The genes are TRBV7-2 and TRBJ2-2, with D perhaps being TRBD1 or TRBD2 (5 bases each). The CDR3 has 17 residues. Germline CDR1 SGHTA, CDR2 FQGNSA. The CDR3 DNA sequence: TGTGCCAGCAGCTTAGCGTTGGGACGCCTAGACACCGGGGAGCGGTTTTTT. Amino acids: CASSLALGRLDTGERFF.

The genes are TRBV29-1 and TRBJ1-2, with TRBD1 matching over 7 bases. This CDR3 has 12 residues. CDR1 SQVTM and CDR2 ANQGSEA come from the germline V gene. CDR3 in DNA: TGCGGCGCTCCCGACAGGGACCGCGGCTACACCTTC. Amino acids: CGAPDRDRGYTF.

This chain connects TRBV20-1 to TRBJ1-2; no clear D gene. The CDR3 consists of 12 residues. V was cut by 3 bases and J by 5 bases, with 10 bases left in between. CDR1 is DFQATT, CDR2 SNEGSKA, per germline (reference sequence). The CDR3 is CSASTREYGYTF. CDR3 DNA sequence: TGCAGTGCTAGCACAAGGGAATATGGCTACACCTTC.

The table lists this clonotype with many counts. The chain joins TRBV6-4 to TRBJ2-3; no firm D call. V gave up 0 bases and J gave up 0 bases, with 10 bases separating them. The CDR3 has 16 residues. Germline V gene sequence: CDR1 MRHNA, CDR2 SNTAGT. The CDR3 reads CASSDSGSPSTDTQYF. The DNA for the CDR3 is TGTGCCAGCAGTGACTCCGGCAGCCCTAGCACAGATACGCAGTATTTT.

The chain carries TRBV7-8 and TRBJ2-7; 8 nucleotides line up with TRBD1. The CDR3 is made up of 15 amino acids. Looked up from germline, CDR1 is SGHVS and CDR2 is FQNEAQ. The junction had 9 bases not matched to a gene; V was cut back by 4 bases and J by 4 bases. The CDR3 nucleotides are TGTGCCAGCAGCTACCGACAGGGGTATTTTTACGAGCAGTACTTC. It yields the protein CASSYRQGYFYEQYF.

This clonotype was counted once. For the CDR3, the DNA is TGTGCCAGCAGCCAAGTGGAAAGGGAACTAGCGCCCTACGAGCAGTACTTC. This codes for CASSQVERELAPYEQYF. V gene TRBV4-2 combines with J gene TRBJ2-7; TRBD2 agrees at 7 bases. V was clipped by 1 base and J by 2 bases; unmatched bases: 11. The CDR3 consists of 17 residues. Per germline, CDR1 LGHNA and CDR2 YNFKEQ.

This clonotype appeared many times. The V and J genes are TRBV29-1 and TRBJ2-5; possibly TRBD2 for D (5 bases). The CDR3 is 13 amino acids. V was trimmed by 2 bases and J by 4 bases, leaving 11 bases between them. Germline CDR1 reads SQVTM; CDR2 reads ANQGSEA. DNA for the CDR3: TGCAGCGTTGAAAAGCTAGCTAGAGAGACCCAGTACTTC. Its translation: CSVEKLARETQYF.

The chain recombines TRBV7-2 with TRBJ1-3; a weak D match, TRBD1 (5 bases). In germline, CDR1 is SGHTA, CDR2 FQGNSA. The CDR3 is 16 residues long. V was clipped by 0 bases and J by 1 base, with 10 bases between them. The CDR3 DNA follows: TGTGCCAGCAGCTTAGCCACAGGCTTATCTGGAAACACCATATATTTT. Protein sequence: CASSLATGLSGNTIYF.

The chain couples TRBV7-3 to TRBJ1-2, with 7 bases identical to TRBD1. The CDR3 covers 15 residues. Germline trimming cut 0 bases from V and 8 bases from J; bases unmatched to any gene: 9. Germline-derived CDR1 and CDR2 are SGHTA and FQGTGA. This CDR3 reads CASSLTGQATYGYTF. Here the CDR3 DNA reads TGTGCCAGCAGCTTAACCGGACAGGCGACCTACGGCTACACCTTC.

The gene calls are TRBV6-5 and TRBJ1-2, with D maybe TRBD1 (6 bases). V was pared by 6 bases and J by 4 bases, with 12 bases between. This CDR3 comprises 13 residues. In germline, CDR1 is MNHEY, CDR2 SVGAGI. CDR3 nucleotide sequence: TGTGCCAGCAGAGATTTGGACAGCTATGGCTACACCTTC. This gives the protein CASRDLDSYGYTF.

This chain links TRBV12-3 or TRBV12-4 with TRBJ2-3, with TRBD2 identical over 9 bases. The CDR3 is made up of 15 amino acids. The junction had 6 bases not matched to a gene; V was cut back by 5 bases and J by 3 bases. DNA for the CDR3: TGTGCCAGCAGTGGTCTAGGACTAGCGACAGATACGCAGTATTTT. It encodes CASSGLGLATDTQYF.

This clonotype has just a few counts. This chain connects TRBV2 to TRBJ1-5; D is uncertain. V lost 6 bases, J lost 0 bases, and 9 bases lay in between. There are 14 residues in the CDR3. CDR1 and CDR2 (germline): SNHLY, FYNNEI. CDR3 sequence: CASSTAASNQPQHF. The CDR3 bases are TGTGCCAGCAGCACGGCTGCTAGCAATCAGCCCCAGCATTTT.

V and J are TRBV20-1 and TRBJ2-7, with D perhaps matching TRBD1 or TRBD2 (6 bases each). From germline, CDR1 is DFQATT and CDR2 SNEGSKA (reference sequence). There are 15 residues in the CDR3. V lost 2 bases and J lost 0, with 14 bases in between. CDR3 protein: CSARRRRDISYEQYF. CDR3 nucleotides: TGCAGTGCTAGACGGCGGAGGGACATCTCCTACGAGCAGTACTTC.

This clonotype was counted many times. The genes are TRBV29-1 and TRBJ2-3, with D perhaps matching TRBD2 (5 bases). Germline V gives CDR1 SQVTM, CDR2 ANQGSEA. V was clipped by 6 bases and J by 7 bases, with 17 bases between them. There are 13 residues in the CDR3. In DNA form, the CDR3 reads TGCAGCGTATCCCGGGATACCGTTAATACGCAGTATTTT. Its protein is CSVSRDTVNTQYF.

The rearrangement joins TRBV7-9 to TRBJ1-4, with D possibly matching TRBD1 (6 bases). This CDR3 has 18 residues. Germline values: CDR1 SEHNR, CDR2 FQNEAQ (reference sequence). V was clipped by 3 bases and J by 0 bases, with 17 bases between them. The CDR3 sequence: CASSFRRGGDATNEKLFF. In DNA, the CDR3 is TGTGCCAGCAGCTTTAGGAGAGGGGGAGATGCAACTAATGAAAAACTGTTTTTT.

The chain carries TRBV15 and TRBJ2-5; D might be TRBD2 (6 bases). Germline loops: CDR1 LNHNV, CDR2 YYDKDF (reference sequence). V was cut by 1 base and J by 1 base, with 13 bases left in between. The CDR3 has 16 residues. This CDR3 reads CATSRGAGTFQETQYF. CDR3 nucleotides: TGTGCCACCAGCAGAGGAGCCGGGACTTTCCAAGAGACCCAGTACTTC.

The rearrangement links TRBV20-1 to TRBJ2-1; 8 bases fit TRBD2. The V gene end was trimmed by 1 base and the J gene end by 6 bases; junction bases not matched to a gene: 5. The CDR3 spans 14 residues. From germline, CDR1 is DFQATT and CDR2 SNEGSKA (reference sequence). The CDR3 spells CSARGGLVSNEQFF. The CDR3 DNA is TGCAGTGCTAGAGGGGGACTAGTCTCCAATGAGCAGTTCTTC.

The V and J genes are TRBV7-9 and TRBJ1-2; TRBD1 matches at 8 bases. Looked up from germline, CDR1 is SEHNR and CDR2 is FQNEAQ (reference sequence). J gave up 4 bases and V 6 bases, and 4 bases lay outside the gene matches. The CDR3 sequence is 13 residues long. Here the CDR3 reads CASRPQGAYGYTF. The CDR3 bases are TGTGCCAGCAGACCTCAGGGGGCCTATGGCTACACCTTC.

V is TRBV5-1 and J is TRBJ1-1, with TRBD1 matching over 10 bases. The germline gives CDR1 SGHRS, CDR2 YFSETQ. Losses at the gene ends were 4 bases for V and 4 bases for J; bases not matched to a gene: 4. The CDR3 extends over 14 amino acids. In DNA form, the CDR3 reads TGCGCCAGCAGCCGGGACAGGGGATCCACTGAAGCTTTCTTT. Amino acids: CASSRDRGSTEAFF.

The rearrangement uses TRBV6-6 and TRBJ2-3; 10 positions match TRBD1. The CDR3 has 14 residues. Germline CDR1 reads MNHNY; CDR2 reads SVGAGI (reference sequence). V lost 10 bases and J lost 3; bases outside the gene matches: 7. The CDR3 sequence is CAIHSGQGTDTQYF. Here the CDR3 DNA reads TGTGCCATCCATTCGGGACAGGGGACAGATACGCAGTATTTT.

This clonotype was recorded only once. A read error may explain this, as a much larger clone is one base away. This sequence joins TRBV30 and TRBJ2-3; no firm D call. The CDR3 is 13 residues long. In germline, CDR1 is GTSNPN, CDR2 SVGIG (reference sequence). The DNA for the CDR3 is TGTGTCTGGAGTGTATCCCGCCGAGATACGCAGTATTTT. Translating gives CVWSVSRRDTQYF.

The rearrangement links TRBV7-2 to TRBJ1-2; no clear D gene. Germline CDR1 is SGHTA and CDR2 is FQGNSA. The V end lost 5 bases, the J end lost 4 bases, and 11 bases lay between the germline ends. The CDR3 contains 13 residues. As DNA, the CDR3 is TGTGCCAGCAGCCCCACACGGGGCTATGGCTACACCTTC. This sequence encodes CASSPTRGYGYTF.

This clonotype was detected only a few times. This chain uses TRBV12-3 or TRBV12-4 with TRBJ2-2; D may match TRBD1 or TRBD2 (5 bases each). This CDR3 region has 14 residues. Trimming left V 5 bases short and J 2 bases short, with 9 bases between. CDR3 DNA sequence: TGTGCCAGCAGTGGGGACGGCAACACCGGGGAGCTGTTTTTT. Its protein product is CASSGDGNTGELFF.

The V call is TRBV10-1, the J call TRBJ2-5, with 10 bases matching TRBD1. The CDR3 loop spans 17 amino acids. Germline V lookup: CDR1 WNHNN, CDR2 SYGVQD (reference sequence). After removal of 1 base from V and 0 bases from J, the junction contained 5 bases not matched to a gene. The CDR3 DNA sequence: TGCGCCAGCAGTGAGTTGGACAGGGGGGAGTACCAAGAGACCCAGTACTTC. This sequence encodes CASSELDRGEYQETQYF.

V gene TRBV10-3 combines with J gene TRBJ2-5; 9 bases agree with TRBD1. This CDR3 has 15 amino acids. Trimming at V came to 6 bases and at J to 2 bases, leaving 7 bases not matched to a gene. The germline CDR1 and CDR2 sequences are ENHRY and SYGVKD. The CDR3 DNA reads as TGTGCCATCAGGGAAGCAGGGACAGGGCAAGAGACCCAGTACTTC. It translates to CAIREAGTGQETQYF.

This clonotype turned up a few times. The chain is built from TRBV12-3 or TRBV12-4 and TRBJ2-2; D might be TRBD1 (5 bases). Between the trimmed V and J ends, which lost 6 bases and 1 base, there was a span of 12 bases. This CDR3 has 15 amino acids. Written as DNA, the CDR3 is TGTGCCAGCAGAAAAAGACAGCTGAACACCGGGGAGCTGTTTTTT. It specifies CASRKRQLNTGELFF.

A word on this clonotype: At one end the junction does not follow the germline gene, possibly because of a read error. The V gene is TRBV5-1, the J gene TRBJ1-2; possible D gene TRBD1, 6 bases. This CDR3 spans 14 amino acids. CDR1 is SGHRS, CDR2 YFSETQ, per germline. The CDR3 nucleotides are TGTGCCAGCAGCCCCACAGGGCCCAACTATGGCTACACCTTC. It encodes CASSPTGPNYGYTF.